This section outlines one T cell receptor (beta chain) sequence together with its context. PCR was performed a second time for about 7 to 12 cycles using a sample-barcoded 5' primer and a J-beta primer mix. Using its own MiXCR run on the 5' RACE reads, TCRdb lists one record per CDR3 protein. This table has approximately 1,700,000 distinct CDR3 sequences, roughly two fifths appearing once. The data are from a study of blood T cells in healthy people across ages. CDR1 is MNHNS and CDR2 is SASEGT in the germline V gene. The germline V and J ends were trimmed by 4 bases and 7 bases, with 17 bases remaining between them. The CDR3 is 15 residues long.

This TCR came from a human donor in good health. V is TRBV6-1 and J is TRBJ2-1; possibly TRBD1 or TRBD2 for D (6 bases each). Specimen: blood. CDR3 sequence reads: CASSAPSGGLNEQFF. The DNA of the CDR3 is TGTGCCAGCAGTGCGCCGTCCGGGGGCCTTAATGAGCAGTTCTTC.